The clone carrying this T cell receptor beta chain has just one count. The antigen remains unidentified. The junction and the germline gene differ at one end; a read error may be behind it. The sample is drawn from a study of OX40 agonist ivuxolimab in advanced cancers. Study background: Aged 23 to 79 with a mean of about 60 years, they were about 78% male.

The study's findings and limits: Among patients with partial responses at 0.1-3.0 mg/kg, clonal expansion was among the lowest. CD4+ and CD8+ blood T cells expanded clonally by week 6 at 0.1 to 3.0 mg/kg.

TCRdb's table, derived via immunoSEQ multiplex PCR, lists solely in-frame clones and lacks some. The sample has tens of thousands of clones, 80% to 85% seen once. CDR1 MNHNS and CDR2 SASEGT come from the germline V gene. The length of the CDR3 is 15 residues. This TCR was recovered from an adult with an advanced solid tumor such as melanoma, head and neck, liver or kidney cancer. This sequence joins TRBV6-1 and TRBJ1-5; possible D gene TRBD1, 6 bases. The material sequenced was CD4+ or CD8+ T cells sorted from blood, taken in a trial of the OX40 agonist ivuxolimab. Here the CDR3 reads CANSATGHSNQPQHF. DNA for the CDR3: TGTGCCAACAGTGCAACAGGGCATAGCAATCAGCCCCAGCATTTT.